The clone carrying this T cell receptor (beta chain) was observed a few times. The data were produced by immunoSEQ multiplex PCR, yet TCRdb's version contains in-frame clones alone and is incomplete. The sample holds nearly 25,000 clones, under 45% seen once. This CDR3 has 14 residues. Trimming shortened V by 5 bases and J by 4 bases, and 14 bases separated the two germline ends. Germline assignment: CDR1 MNHEY and CDR2 SVGAGI. The sample belongs to a study of graft-versus-host responses after intestinal transplantation. Notes on the study in general: Researchers found GvH clones in recipient marrow, and some showed up first in ileum or blood. High graft-versus-host to host-versus-graft T cell clonal ratios marked allografts of patients with graft-donor macrochimerism.

There were some 200,000 CFSE-labeled responder cells plated together with some 200,000 irradiated, violet-dye-labeled stimulator cells. The TCR was taken from a human patient who received an intestinal transplant. The chain is built from TRBV6-5 and TRBJ1-2, with D maybe TRBD1 (6 bases). This specimen was alloreactive CD4+ T cells from a mixed lymphocyte reaction culture, taken before intestinal transplant. Noted subset: CFSE-low proliferating T cells sorted from roughly six-day pre-transplant mixed lymphocyte reaction (GvH or HvG direction). Written as DNA, the CDR3 is TGTGCCAGCAGTCTTCAGGGGTACGGCTATGGCTACACCTTC. Its protein product is CASSLQGYGYGYTF.